This T cell receptor (beta chain) emerged from a study of shared clonotypes between healthy human individuals. This clone was recorded a few times. Its antigen is unidentified. V shed 6 bases and J 7 bases; nucleotides not matched to a gene: 10. Germline V gives CDR1 SGHRS, CDR2 YFSETQ. The CDR3 consists of 15 residues. Here immunoSEQ multiplex PCR was the method, and the copy in TCRdb shows in-frame clones only, minus some. Among 980,000 or so clones, over 60% were seen once, and the ten largest hold about 1.5%. Findings and limits, study-wide: The four-donor shared clonotypes exceeded non-shared clonotypes in generation probability, with non-shared ones scoring lower. Memory subsets had estimated richness that was generally smaller than that of naive subsets. The study drew on few donors, limiting represented genetic and exposure-history diversity.

The chain links TRBV5-1 to TRBJ2-1, with 10 bases fitting TRBD1. The sequence was obtained from a man aged 18 to 30 in good health. The sequenced sample was memory CD4+ T cells sorted from blood. Subset indicated: CD45RA-negative fraction. The chain's CDR3 is CASTQTGTGDNEQFF. The CDR3 bases are TGCGCCAGCACCCAGACCGGGACAGGGGATAATGAGCAGTTCTTC.